Listed here is a single T cell receptor (beta chain). One end of the junction is discordant with germline, which a read error may explain. Per the germline V gene, CDR1 is SGHTA and CDR2 is FQGNSA. The CDR3 sequence is 15 residues long. TCRdb fed the 5' RACE reads into MiXCR, producing one record per CDR3 protein. The profile shows over 50,000 distinct CDR3 sequences, roughly 30% of them singletons. Material for sequencing was tumor-infiltrating naive CD4+ T cells sorted from the breast tumor. The subset here: naive CD4+ T cells, CD4+CD45RA+CD25-. This receptor was identified in a female donor with breast cancer. The V and J genes are TRBV7-2 and TRBJ2-1, with D possibly matching TRBD2 (5 bases). The CDR3 spells CAGSLASGSYNEQFF. The CDR3 nucleotides are TGTGCCGGCAGCTTAGCCAGCGGCTCCTACAATGAGCAGTTCTTC.